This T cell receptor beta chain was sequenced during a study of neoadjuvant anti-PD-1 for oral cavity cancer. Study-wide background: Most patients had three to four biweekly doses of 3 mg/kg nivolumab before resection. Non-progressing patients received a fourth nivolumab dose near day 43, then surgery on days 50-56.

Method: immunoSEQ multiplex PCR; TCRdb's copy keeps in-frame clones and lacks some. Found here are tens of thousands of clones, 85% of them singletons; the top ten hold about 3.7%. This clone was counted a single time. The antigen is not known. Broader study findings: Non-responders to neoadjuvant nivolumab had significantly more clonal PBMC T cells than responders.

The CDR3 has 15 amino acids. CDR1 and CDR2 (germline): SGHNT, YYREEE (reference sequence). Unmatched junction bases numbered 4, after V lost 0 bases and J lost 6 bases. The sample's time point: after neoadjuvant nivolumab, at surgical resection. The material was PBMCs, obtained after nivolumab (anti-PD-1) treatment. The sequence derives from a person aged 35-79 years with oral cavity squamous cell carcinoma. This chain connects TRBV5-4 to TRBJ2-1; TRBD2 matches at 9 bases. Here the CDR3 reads CASSLGLAGLNEQFF. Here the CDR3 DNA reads TGTGCCAGCAGCTTGGGGCTAGCGGGGCTCAATGAGCAGTTCTTC.